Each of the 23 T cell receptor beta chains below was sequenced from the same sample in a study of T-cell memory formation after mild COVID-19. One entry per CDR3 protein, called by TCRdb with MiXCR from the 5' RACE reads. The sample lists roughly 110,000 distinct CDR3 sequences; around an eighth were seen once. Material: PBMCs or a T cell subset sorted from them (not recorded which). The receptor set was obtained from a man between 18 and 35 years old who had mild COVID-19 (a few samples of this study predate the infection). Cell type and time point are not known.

The CDR3 DNA is TGTGCCAGCAGCCTAGCGACAGAGACCTACGAGCAGTACTTC. This codes for CASSLATETYEQYF. V usage is TRBV4-2 and J usage is TRBJ2-7, with D perhaps being TRBD1 or TRBD2 (5 bases each). V was pared by 4 bases and J by 2 bases, with 12 bases between. The CDR3 consists of 14 residues. Per germline, CDR1 LGHNA and CDR2 YNFKEQ.

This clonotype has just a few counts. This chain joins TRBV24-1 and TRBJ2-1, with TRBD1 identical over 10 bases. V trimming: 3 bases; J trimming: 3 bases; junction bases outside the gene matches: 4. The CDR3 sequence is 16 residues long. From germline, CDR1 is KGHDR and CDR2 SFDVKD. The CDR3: CATSDMGQGLYNEQFF. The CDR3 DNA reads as TGTGCCACCAGTGATATGGGACAGGGGCTCTACAATGAGCAGTTCTTC.

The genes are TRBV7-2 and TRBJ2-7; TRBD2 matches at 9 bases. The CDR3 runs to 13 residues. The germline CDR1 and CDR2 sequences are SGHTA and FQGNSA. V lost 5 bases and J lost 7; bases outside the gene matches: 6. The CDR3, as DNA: TGTGCCAGCAGCCGCGGGGGGGCGGGGGAGCAGTACGTC. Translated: CASSRGGAGEQYV.

Here the CDR3 DNA reads TGTGCCAGCAGCACAGACAGGGACACAGATACGCAGTATTTT. It is translated as CASSTDRDTDTQYF. This sequence joins TRBV5-6 and TRBJ2-3; 7 nucleotides match TRBD1. The CDR3 is 14 amino acids. Per germline, CDR1 SGHDT and CDR2 YYEEEE. V gave up 4 bases and J gave up 2 bases; unmatched junction bases: 4.

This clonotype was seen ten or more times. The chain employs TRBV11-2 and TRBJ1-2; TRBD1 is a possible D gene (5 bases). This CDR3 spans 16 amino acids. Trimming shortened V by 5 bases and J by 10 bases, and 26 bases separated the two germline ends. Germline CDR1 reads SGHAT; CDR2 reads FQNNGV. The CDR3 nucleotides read TGTGCCAGCAGCATCAGCTTAAGTGGGACCGGGAGAGACTACACCTTC. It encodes CASSISLSGTGRDYTF.

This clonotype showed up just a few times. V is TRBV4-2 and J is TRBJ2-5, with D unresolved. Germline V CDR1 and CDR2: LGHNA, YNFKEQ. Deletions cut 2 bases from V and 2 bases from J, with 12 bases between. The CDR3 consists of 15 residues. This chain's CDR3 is CASSQLKGGQETQYF. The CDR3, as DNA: TGTGCCAGCAGCCAATTAAAGGGTGGTCAAGAGACCCAGTACTTC.

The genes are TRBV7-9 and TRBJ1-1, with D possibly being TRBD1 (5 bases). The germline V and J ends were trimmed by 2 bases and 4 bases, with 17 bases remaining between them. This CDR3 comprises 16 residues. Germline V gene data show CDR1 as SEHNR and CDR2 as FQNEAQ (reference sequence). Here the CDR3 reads CASSLMGTGLRTEAFF. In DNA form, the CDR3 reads TGTGCCAGCAGCTTAATGGGGACGGGGTTGCGCACTGAAGCTTTCTTT.

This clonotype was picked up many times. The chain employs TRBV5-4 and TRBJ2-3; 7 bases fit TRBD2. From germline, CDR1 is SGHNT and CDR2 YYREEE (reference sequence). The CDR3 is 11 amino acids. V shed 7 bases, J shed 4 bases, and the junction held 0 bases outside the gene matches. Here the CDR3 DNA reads TGTGCCAGCGGGAGGGCAGATACGCAGTATTTT. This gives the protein CASGRADTQYF.

In DNA form, the CDR3 reads TGTGCCAGCAGCCCCGACGTGGGACAGGGACCATCTGGAAACACCATATATTTT. This encodes CASSPDVGQGPSGNTIYF. V is TRBV3-2 and J is TRBJ1-3; TRBD1 reflects the table's D call only, with no check against the DNA. TRBV3-2 is noted as a pseudogene. The CDR3 is 18 residues long.

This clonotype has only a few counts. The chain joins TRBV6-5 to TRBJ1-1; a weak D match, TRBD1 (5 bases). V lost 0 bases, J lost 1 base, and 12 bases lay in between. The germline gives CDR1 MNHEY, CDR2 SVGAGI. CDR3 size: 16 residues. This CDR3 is CASSYSKSQGNTEAFF. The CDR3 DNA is TGTGCCAGCAGTTACTCTAAATCCCAGGGGAACACTGAAGCTTTCTTT.

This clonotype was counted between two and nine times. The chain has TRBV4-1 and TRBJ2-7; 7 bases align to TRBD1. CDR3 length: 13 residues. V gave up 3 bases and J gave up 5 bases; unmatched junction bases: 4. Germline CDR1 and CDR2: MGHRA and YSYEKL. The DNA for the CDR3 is TGCGCCAGCAGCCAGACAGGGTATAACGAGCAGTACTTC. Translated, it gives CASSQTGYNEQYF.

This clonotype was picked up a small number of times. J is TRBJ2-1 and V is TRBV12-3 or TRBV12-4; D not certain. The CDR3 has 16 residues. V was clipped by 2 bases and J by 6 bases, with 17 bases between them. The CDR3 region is CASSLLSLLGFNEQFF. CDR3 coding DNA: TGTGCCAGCAGTTTACTAAGCCTTTTAGGGTTCAATGAGCAGTTCTTC.

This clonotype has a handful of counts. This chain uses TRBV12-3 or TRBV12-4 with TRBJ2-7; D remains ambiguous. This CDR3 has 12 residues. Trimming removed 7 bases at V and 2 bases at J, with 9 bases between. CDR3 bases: TGTGCCAGCACCTCGAACCCCTACGAGCAGTACTTC. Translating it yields CASTSNPYEQYF.

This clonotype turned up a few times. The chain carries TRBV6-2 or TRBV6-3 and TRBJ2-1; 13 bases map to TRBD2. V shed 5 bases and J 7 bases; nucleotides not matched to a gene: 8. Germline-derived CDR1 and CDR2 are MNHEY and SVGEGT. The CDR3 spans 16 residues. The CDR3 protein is CASSPDGLAGVNEQFF. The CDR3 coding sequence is TGTGCCAGCAGTCCAGACGGACTAGCGGGGGTAAATGAGCAGTTCTTC.

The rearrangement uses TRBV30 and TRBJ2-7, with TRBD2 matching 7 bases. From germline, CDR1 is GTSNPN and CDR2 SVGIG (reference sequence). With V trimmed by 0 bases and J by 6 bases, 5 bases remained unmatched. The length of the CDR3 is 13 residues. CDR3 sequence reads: CAWSVLGGSEQYF. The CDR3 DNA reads TGTGCCTGGAGTGTACTGGGAGGGAGCGAGCAGTACTTC. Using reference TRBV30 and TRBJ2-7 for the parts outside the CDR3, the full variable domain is SQTIHQWPATLVQPVGSPLSLECTVEGTSNPNLYWYRQAAGRGLQLLFYSVGIGQISSEVPQNLSASRPQDRQFILSSKKLLLSDSGFYLCAWSVLGGSEQYFGPGTRLTVT.

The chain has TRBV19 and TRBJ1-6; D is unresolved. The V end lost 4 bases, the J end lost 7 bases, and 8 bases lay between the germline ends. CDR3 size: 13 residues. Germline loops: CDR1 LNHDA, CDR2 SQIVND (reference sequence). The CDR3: CASSTDLNSPLHF. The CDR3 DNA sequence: TGTGCCAGTAGTACGGACTTGAATTCACCCCTCCACTTT.

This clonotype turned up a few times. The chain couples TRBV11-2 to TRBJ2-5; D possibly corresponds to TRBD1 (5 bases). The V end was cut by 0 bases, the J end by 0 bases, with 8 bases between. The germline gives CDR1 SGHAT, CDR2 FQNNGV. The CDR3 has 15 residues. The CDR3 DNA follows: TGTGCCAGCAGCTTAGATTTCAGGGACCAAGAGACCCAGTACTTC. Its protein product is CASSLDFRDQETQYF.

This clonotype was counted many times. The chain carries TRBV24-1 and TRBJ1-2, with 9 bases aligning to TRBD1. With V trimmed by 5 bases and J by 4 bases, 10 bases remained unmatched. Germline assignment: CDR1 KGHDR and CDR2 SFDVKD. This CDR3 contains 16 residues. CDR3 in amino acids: CATSVHRGRSFYGYTF. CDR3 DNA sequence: TGTGCCACCAGTGTCCACAGGGGGCGAAGCTTCTATGGCTACACCTTC.

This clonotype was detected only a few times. The CDR3 sequence is CASSFTGNEQYF. The CDR3 nucleotides read TGCGCCAGCAGCTTTACAGGGAACGAGCAGTACTTC. The chain employs TRBV5-1 and TRBJ2-7; D is possibly TRBD1 (6 bases). V lost 2 bases and J 5 bases, leaving 8 bases between the germline ends. The germline CDR1 and CDR2 sequences are SGHRS and YFSETQ. This CDR3 has 12 residues.

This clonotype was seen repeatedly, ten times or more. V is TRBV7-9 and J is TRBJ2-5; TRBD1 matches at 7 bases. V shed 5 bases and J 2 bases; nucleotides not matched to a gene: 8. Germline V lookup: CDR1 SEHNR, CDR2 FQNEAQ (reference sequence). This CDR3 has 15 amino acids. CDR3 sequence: CASSAGTAIQETQYF. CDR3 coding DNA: TGTGCCAGCAGCGCCGGGACAGCTATACAAGAGACCCAGTACTTC.

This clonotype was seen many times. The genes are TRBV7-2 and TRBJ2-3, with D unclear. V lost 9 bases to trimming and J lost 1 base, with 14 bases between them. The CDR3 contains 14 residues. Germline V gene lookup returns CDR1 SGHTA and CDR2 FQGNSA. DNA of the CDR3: TGTGCCAGTTCCTCCCCCTGGGGCACAGATACGCAGTATTTT. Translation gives CASSSPWGTDTQYF.

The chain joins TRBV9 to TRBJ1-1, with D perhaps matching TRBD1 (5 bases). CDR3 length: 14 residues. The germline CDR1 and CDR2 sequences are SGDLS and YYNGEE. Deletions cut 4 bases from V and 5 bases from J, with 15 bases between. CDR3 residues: CASSHLGARTEAFF. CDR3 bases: TGTGCCAGCAGCCATTTAGGGGCGAGGACTGAAGCTTTCTTT. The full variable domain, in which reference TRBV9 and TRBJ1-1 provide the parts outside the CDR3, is DSGVTQTPKHLITATGQRVTLRCSPRSGDLSVYWYQQSLDQGLQFLIQYYNGEERAKGNILERFSAQQFPDLHSELNLSSLELGDSALYFCASSHLGARTEAFFGQGTRLTVV.

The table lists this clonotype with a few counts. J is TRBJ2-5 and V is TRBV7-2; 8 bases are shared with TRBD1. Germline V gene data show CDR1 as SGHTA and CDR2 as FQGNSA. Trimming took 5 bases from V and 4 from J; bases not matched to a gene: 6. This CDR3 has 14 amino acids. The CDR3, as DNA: TGTGCCAGCAGCCGCCGGACAGGGCCAGAGACCCAGTACTTC. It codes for CASSRRTGPETQYF. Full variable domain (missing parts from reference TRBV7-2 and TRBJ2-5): GAGVSQSPSNKVTEKGKDVELRCDPISGHTALYWYRQSLGQGLEFLIYFQGNSAPDKSGLPSDRFSAERTGGSVSTLTIQRTQQEDSAVYLCASSRRTGPETQYFGPGTRLLVL.